These T cell receptor beta chains were read from a single sample in a study of molecular identifiers for immune sequencing clone quantification. TCRdb re-called the PCR reads with MiXCR, one entry per CDR3 protein. The data contain about 640,000 distinct CDR3 sequences, 20% of them singletons. Sequenced input: naive CD8+ T cells from blood, with Jurkat cell RNA spiked in. The receptor source for this set is a human donor in good health. Some libraries in this study had Jurkat cell RNA spiked in. Each CDR3 is given with its conserved first and last residue. Clone size appears in some rows only: once, few, many, or a class for an expanded clone.

v_gene,abundance,j_gene,CDR3aa
TRBV13,many,TRBJ1-1,CASSPQGWATEAFF
TRBV27,many,TRBJ2-6,CATQSVGINSGANVLTF
TRBV4-3,many,TRBJ2-7,CASSPPPEQYF
TRBV29-1,many,TRBJ1-2,CSVETGINYGYTF
TRBV6-6,-,TRBJ1-1,CASSYSTQRGRTEAFF
TRBV4-1,-,TRBJ2-1,CASSQRWTGDEQFF
TRBV3-1,many,TRBJ2-5,CASSRPGRRDQETQYF
TRBV4-1,many,TRBJ1-6,CASSQGAGEFDSPLHF
TRBV18,few,TRBJ2-7,CASSPEGRTGFYEQYF
TRBV27,many,TRBJ1-1,CASSLWGPGGPTEAFF
TRBV7-9,few,TRBJ2-7,CASSQFGSPYEQYF
TRBV20-1,many,TRBJ2-7,CSARDSSGGARYEQYF
TRBV4-1,few,TRBJ2-7,CASSQDRGGGDLSYEQYF
TRBV7-9,many,TRBJ1-4,CASRQANEKLFF
TRBV5-6,few,TRBJ2-5,CASSFDGVGSGRETQYF
TRBV20-1,many,TRBJ2-7,CSARGWTSGSIREMYEQYF
TRBV11-3,-,TRBJ2-7,CASRQDRDYSYEQYF
TRBV7-9,many,TRBJ1-3,CASSESSGNTIYF
TRBV12-3/TRBV12-4,few,TRBJ1-1,CASSLRGWAEAFF
TRBV5-1,many,TRBJ2-5,CASSSDGGSVETQYF
TRBV2,many,TRBJ2-1,CALLLGTSGYNEQFF
TRBV20-1,many,TRBJ2-7,CSALTGTEQYF
TRBV29-1,many,TRBJ2-2,CSVESDVTGELFF
TRBV12-2,-,TRBJ2-7,CASRLTDPREQYF
TRBV5-1,many,TRBJ2-7,CASSQTSVYEQYF
TRBV28,-,TRBJ2-3,CASSSAQATRTDTQYF
TRBV6-2/TRBV6-3,many,TRBJ2-3,CASSPSAGLFTDTQYF